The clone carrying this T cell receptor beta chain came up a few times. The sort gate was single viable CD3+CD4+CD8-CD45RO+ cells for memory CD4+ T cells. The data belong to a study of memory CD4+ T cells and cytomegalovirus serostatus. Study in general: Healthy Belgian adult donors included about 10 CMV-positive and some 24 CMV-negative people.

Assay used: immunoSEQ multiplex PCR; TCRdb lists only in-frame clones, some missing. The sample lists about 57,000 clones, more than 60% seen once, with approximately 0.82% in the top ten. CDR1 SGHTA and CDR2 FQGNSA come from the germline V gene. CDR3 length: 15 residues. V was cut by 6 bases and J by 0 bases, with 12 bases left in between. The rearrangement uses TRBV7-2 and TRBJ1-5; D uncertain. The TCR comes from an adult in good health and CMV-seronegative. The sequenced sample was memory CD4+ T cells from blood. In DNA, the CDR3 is TGTGCCAGCAGTCCTACGAGTTATAGCAATCAGCCCCAGCATTTT. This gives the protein CASSPTSYSNQPQHF.